This T cell receptor (beta chain) was sequenced in a study of blood T cell repertoires in COVID-19 (dated by TCRdb to the early 2020s). The study in broad terms: The collaborator samples originated in the United States, Italy and Spain and spanned the acute and convalescent phases of COVID-19. Samples came from the ongoing ImmuneRACE study (first 160 participants) plus 1,254 subjects from 6 global collaborators. The sample metadata nearly always contained a de-identified subject ID, COVID-19 status, age in years and sex. Deeply sampled blood TCRbeta repertoires from subjects exposed to, actively infected with, or recovered from COVID-19 were included in the dataset. The repertoires were released in a freely available public database meant as a resource for research on the immune response to SARS-CoV-2. The material from the prospective study consisted of cDNA or gDNA derived from T cells, B-cell-depleted T cells, or PBMCs. HLA class I and class II types, where available, came from metadata supplied by the sample provider rather than from assay-based typing.

Reading from cysteine to phenylalanine, the CDR3 counts 15 amino acids. Only the CDR3 DNA is retained, 45 bases long and in frame from the first base. The germline V gene yields SGHTS for CDR1 and YDEGEE for CDR2. Clipping removes 0 bases from V and 2 bases from J, with 5 as the unmatched junction base count. Results the study describes overall, beyond this receptor: Clinical and demographic metadata were provided uncurated, with the amount varying by source and participant.

A word on this clone: Its antigen is not yet known. No quality values exist for individual bases; no much larger clone is one base distant.

The immunoSEQ Assay, a bias-controlled multiplex PCR, was used to amplify TCRbeta CDR3 regions from genomic DNA. The authors' pipeline ran thus. Within the assay, amplification of reference gene primers was used to estimate how many nucleated cells each sample contained. Sequence reads were collapsed and filtered to measure the absolute abundance of every unique TCRbeta CDR3 rearrangement. For each sample, productive Simpson clonality was calculated as the square root of Simpson's diversity index across productive rearrangements. TCRdb re-hosts the immuneACCESS table, in-frame sequences only. Its copies lack some clones; in the studies checked, an unresolved V gene accounts for under half of them, and the cause for the rest is not known. That table is the source of V, J and clone size, and D and trimming were worked out from the DNA. This sample has 200,000 to 250,000 clones in its table, and about 90% of those were observed once. In total, the top ten clones hold 1% to 1.5% of the sample.

Collaborating institutions collected whole blood in K2EDTA tubes following their own protocols. For TCRbeta analysis, collaborators shipped samples as frozen whole blood, isolated PBMCs, or DNA extracted from either of those sample types. The sequence was collected from a man between 25 and 39 years old with acute or convalescent COVID-19. The sample taken for sequencing was peripheral blood. Recombination connected TRBV5-8 to TRBJ2-7, and TRBD2 matches 7 of the central bases. Read as DNA, the sequence is TGTGCCAGCAGCTTGGAAGTGGGAGGGCCCTACGAGCAGTACTTC. It translates as CASSLEVGGPYEQYF.